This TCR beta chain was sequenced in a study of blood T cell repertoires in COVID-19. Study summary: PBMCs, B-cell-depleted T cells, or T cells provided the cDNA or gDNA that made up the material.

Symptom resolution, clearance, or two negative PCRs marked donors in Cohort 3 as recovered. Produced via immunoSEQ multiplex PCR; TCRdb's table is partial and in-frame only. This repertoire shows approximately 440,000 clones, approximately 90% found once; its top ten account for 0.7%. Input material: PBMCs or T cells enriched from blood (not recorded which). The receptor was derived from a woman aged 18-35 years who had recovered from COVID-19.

CDR3 bases: TGTGCCAGCTCACCACGGAGGCTGGAGGTGAACACTGAAGCTTTCTTT. Its translation is CASSPRRLEVNTEAFF. V is TRBV18 and J is TRBJ1-1; D unclear. The CDR3 is 16 amino acids. V was clipped by 1 base and J by 0 bases, with 12 bases between them. Germline V gene lookup returns CDR1 KGHSH and CDR2 LQKENI.